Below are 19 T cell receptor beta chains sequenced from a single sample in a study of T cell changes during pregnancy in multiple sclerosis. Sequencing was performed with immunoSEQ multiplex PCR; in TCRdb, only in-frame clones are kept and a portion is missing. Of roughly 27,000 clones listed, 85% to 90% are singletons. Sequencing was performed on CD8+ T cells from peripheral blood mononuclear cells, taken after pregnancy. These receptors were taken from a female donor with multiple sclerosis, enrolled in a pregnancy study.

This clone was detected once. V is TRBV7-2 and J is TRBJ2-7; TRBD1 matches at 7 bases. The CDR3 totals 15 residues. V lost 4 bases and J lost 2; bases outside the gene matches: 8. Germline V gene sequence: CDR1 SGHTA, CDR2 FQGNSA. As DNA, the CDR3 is TGTGCCAGCAGCTCCGCGAGGGACAGCACCTACGAGCAGTACTTC. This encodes CASSSARDSTYEQYF.

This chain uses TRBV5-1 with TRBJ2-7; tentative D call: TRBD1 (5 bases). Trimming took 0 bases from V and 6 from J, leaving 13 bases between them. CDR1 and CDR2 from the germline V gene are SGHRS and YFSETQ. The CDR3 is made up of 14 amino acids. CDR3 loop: CASSLVQGPLEQYF. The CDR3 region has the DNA TGCGCCAGCAGCTTGGTTCAGGGTCCGCTCGAGCAGTACTTC. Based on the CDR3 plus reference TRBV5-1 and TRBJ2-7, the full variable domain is KAGVTQTPRYLIKTRGQQVTLSCSPISGHRSVSWYQQTPGQGLQFLFEYFSETQRNKGNFPGRFSGRQFSNSRSEMNVSTLELGDSALYLCASSLVQGPLEQYFGPGTRLTVT.

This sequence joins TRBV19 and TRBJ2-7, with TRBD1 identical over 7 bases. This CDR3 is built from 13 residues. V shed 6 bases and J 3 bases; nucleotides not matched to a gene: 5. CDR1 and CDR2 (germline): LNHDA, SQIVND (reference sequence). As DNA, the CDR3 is TGTGCCAGTAGCTTGGACAGGAACTACGAGCAGTACTTC. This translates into CASSLDRNYEQYF. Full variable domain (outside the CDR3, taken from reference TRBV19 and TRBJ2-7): DGGITQSPKYLFRKEGQNVTLSCEQNLNHDAMYWYRQDPGQGLRLIYYSQIVNDFQKGDIAEGYSVSREKKESFPLTVTSAQKNPTAFYLCASSLDRNYEQYFGPGTRLTVT.

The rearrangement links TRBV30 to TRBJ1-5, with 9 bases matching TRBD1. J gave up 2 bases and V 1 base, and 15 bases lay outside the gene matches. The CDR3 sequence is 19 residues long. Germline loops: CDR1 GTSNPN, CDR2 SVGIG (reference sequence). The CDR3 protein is CAWSDLTGGSRWGNQPQHF. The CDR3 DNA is TGTGCCTGGAGTGATCTTACAGGGGGCTCCAGGTGGGGCAATCAGCCCCAGCATTTT.

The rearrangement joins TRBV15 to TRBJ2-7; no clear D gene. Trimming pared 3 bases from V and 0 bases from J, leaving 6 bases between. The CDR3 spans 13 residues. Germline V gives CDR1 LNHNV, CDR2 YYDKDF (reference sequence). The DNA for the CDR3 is TGTGCCACCAGCAGTTCCGTCTCCTACGAGCAGTACTTC. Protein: CATSSSVSYEQYF.

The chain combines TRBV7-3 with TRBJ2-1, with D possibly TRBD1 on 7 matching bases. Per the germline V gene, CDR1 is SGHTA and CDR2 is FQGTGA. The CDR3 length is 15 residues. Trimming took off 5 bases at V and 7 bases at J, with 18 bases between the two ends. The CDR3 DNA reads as TGTGCCAGCAGCCCCATTTCAGGGGGGAGGAATGAGCAGTTCTTC. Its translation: CASSPISGGRNEQFF.

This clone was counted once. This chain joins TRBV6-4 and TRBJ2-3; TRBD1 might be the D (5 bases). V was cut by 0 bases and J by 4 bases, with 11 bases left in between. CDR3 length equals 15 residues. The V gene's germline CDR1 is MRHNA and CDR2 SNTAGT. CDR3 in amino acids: CASSDSREGADTQYF. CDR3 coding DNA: TGTGCCAGCAGTGACTCGAGAGAAGGGGCAGATACGCAGTATTTT.

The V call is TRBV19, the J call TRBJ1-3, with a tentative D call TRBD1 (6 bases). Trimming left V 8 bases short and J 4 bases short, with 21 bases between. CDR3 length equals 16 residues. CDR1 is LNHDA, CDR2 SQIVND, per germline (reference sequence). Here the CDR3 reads CASLGARGARGNTIYF. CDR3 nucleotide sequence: TGTGCCAGTTTAGGTGCCCGGGGGGCAAGGGGAAACACCATATATTTT.

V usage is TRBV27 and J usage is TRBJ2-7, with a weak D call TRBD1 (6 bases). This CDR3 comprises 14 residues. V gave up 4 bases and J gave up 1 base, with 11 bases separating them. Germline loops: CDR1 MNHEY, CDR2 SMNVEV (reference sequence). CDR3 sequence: CASSSSGASYEQYF. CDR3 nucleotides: TGTGCCAGCAGTTCCTCAGGGGCTTCCTACGAGCAGTACTTC.

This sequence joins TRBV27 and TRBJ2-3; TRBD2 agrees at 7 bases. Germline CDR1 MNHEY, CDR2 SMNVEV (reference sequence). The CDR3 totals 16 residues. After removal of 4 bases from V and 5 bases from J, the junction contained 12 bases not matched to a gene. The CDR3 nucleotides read TGTGCCAGCAGTTGGCTCCGCGGGGGTCAAGTAGATACGCAGTATTTT. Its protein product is CASSWLRGGQVDTQYF.

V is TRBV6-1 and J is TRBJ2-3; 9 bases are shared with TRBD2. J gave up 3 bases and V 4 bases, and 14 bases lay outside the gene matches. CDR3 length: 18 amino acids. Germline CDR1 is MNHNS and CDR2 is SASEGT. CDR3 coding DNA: TGTGCCAGCAGTGGACGATGGTTGCGGGGGGGCCCGACAGATACGCAGTATTTT. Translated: CASSGRWLRGGPTDTQYF.

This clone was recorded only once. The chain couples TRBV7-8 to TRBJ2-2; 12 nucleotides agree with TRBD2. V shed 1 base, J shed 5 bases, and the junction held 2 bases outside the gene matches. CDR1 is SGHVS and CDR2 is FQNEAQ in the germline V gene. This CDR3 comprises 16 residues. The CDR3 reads CASSLVLAGGTGELFF. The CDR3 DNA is TGTGCCAGCAGCTTAGTACTAGCGGGGGGAACCGGGGAGCTGTTTTTT.

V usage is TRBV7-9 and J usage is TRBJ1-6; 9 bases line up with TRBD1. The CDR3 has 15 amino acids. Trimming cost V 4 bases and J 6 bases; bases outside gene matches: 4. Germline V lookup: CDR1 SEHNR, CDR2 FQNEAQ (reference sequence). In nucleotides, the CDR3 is TGTGCCAGCAGCTGGCAGGGACAGGGTAATTCACCCCTCCACTTT. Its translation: CASSWQGQGNSPLHF.

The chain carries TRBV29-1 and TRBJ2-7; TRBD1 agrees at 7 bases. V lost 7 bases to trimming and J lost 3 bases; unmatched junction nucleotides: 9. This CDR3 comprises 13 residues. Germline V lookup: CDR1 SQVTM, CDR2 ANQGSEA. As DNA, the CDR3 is TGCAGCGGGTTAGGGGGACAGAACTACGAGCAGTACTTC. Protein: CSGLGGQNYEQYF.

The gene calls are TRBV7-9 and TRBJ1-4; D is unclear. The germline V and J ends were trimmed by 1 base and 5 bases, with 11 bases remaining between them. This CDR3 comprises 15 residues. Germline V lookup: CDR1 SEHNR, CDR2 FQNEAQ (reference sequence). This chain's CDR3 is CASSLGAKRNEKLFF. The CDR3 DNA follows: TGTGCCAGCAGCTTAGGGGCCAAGAGAAATGAAAAACTGTTTTTT. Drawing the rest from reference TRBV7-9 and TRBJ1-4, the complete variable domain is DTGVSQNPRHKITKRGQNVTFRCDPISEHNRLYWYRQTLGQGPEFLTYFQNEAQLEKSRLLSDRFSAERPKGSFSTLEIQRTEQGDSAMYLCASSLGAKRNEKLFFGSGTQLSVL.

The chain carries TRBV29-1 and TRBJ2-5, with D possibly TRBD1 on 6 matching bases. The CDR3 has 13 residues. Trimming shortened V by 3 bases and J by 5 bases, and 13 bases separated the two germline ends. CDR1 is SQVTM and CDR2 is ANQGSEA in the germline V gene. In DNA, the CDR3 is TGCAGCGTTGATCAAGGGGGAATGGAGACCCAGTACTTC. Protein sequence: CSVDQGGMETQYF.

The CDR3 DNA reads TGTGCCAGCAGCATCGACAGGGGTTTAGAAGAGACCCAGTACTTC. Translating it yields CASSIDRGLEETQYF. The chain carries TRBV7-9 and TRBJ2-5, with 8 bases that match TRBD1. J gave up 3 bases and V 5 bases, and 8 bases lay outside the gene matches. The V gene's germline CDR1 is SEHNR and CDR2 FQNEAQ (reference sequence). The CDR3 has 15 amino acids.

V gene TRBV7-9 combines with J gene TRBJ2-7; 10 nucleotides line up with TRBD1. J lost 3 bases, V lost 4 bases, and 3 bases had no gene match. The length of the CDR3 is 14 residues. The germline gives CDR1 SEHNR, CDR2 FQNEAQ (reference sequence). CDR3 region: CASSSTGGNYEQYF. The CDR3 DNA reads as TGTGCCAGCAGCTCGACAGGGGGCAACTACGAGCAGTACTTC.

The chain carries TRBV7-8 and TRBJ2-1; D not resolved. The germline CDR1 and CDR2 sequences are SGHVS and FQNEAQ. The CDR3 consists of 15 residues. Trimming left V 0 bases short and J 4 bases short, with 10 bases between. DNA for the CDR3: TGTGCCAGCAGCTTAGCTCTGCCCGGGTACAATGAGCAGTTCTTC. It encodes CASSLALPGYNEQFF.